Described below is a single T cell receptor (beta chain) sequence and its context. The data originate from a study of control samples from healthy donors and cancer patients. Method: immunoSEQ multiplex PCR; TCRdb's copy keeps in-frame clones and lacks some. The sample has roughly 140,000 clones, approximately 91% seen once; the top ten hold over 4.5%. Germline CDR1 and CDR2: SGHDT and YYEEEE. The CDR3 is 16 residues long. V dropped 5 bases and J dropped 0; count of bases not matched to a gene: 6. This chain uses TRBV5-6 with TRBJ2-7; 12 bases are shared with TRBD2. Sample: blood. The sequence was obtained from a man aged 30-40 years in good health. CDR3 in amino acids: CASSLRLAGASYEQYF. CDR3 bases: TGTGCCAGCAGTCTCAGACTAGCGGGAGCCTCCTACGAGCAGTACTTC.